This entry lists 24 T cell receptor beta chains sequenced from one sample in a study of shared clonotypes between healthy human individuals. Using immunoSEQ multiplex PCR, the repertoire was profiled, and TCRdb retains in-frame clones only, with some absent. The sample consists of about 1 million clones, around four fifths of them appearing once. Material for sequencing was memory CD4+ T cells sorted from blood. Stated subset: CD45RA-negative fraction. These TCRs come from a young man in good health.

The V gene is TRBV6-1, the J gene TRBJ1-2; 12 nucleotides agree with TRBD1. V gave up 2 bases and J gave up 1 base; unmatched junction bases: 8. Germline V CDR1 and CDR2: MNHNS, SASEGT. The CDR3 has 18 residues. The CDR3 nucleotides are TGTGCCAGCAGTGAATGGGGACAGGGGGCCAATATTAACTATGGCTACACCTTC. Residues: CASSEWGQGANINYGYTF.

The chain employs TRBV6-1 and TRBJ2-6; no reliable D call. The length of the CDR3 is 15 residues. The V end lost 1 base, the J end lost 4 bases, and 8 bases lay between the germline ends. The germline V gene encodes CDR1 MNHNS and CDR2 SASEGT. The CDR3 sequence: CASSEDTVGANVLTF. CDR3 DNA sequence: TGTGCCAGCAGTGAAGACACTGTGGGGGCCAACGTCCTGACTTTC.

This clone has more than one count but fewer than ten. The chain uses TRBV9 and TRBJ2-5, with 7 bases aligning to TRBD2. This CDR3 contains 17 residues. V dropped 0 bases and J dropped 4; count of bases not matched to a gene: 12. CDR1 and CDR2 from the germline V gene are SGDLS and YYNGEE. The CDR3 sequence: CASSVVASGAIAETQYF. The CDR3 DNA is TGTGCCAGCAGCGTAGTGGCTAGCGGAGCCATCGCAGAGACCCAGTACTTC.

This chain links TRBV5-1 with TRBJ2-5; 9 nucleotides match TRBD2. V lost 0 bases and J lost 0; bases outside the gene matches: 3. Germline CDR1 is SGHRS and CDR2 is YFSETQ. CDR3 length equals 16 residues. CDR3 protein: CASSLGSGGYQETQYF. The CDR3 region has the DNA TGCGCCAGCAGCTTGGGGAGCGGGGGGTACCAAGAGACCCAGTACTTC.

The chain combines TRBV11-2 with TRBJ2-2; D remains unclear. V lost 1 base and J lost 2, with 11 bases in between. This CDR3 has 16 residues. Looked up from germline, CDR1 is SGHAT and CDR2 is FQNNGV. This CDR3 reads CASSLVGRFNTGELFF. In DNA, the CDR3 is TGTGCCAGCAGCTTAGTGGGCCGTTTTAACACCGGGGAGCTGTTTTTT.

The V and J genes are TRBV30 and TRBJ1-1; TRBD1 matches at 9 bases. The CDR3 runs 14 residues. CDR1 GTSNPN and CDR2 SVGIG come from the germline V gene (reference sequence). After removal of 4 bases from V and 3 bases from J, the junction contained 6 bases not matched to a gene. The CDR3, as DNA: TGTGCCTGGAACACCGGACAGGGGCACACTGAAGCTTTCTTT. This translates into CAWNTGQGHTEAFF.

This clone was picked up a small number of times. The chain joins TRBV30 to TRBJ1-2; D gene unclear. V shed 7 bases and J shed 2 bases, with 11 bases lying between them. The CDR3 contains 12 residues. Germline-derived CDR1 and CDR2 are GTSNPN and SVGIG (reference sequence). The CDR3 protein is CAFQAANYGYTF. CDR3 bases: TGTGCCTTTCAGGCAGCCAACTATGGCTACACCTTC.

This sequence joins TRBV28 and TRBJ2-1; no clear D. The V and J ends lost 4 bases and 10 bases respectively, with 11 bases between them. CDR1 and CDR2 (germline): MDHEN, SYDVKM. CDR3 length: 12 residues. CDR3 region: CASSSQTLEQFF. CDR3 coding DNA: TGTGCCAGCAGTTCACAGACACTAGAGCAGTTCTTC.

The chain has TRBV7-9 and TRBJ1-2; TRBD1 matches at 9 bases. Trimming cost V 0 bases and J 7 bases; bases outside gene matches: 6. The CDR3 has 15 amino acids. Germline V CDR1 and CDR2: SEHNR, FQNEAQ (reference sequence). The CDR3 loop reads CASSLAPGQGGGYTF. CDR3 DNA sequence: TGTGCCAGCAGCTTAGCGCCGGGACAGGGAGGTGGCTACACCTTC.

The chain is built from TRBV5-1 and TRBJ2-7; D is perhaps TRBD2 (6 bases). Germline V gives CDR1 SGHRS, CDR2 YFSETQ. The CDR3 is 14 amino acids. V lost 0 bases and J lost 3, with 10 bases in between. The CDR3 loop is CASSLEGLRYEQYF. For the CDR3, the DNA is TGCGCCAGCAGCTTGGAGGGACTGCGCTACGAGCAGTACTTC.

The V and J genes are TRBV9 and TRBJ2-1; D is possibly TRBD1 or TRBD2 (6 bases each). Germline-derived CDR1 and CDR2 are SGDLS and YYNGEE. Trimming removed 3 bases at V and 0 bases at J, with 19 bases between. There are 18 residues in the CDR3. The CDR3 DNA is TGTGCCAGCAGCGGTAGGATCGGGGGCGGCCACTCCTACAATGAGCAGTTCTTC. As protein: CASSGRIGGGHSYNEQFF.

This clone was detected ten times or more. The CDR3: CASSMDSAFNYGYTF. CDR3 sequence (DNA): TGTGCCAGTAGTATGGACAGTGCGTTTAACTATGGCTACACCTTC. This chain joins TRBV19 and TRBJ1-2; perhaps TRBD1 as D (6 bases). Germline V gives CDR1 LNHDA, CDR2 SQIVND (reference sequence). The CDR3 sequence is 15 residues long. Deletions cut 3 bases from V and 1 base from J, with 12 bases between.

CDR3: CASSITSSSTDTQYF. As DNA, the CDR3 is TGTGCCAGTAGTATTACCTCCTCTAGCACAGATACGCAGTATTTT. The chain recombines TRBV19 with TRBJ2-3; D gene ambiguous. The CDR3 is 15 amino acids. With 3 bases removed from V and 0 bases from J, the gap between germline ends came to 10 bases. Germline V gene lookup returns CDR1 LNHDA and CDR2 SQIVND (reference sequence).

In the case of this clone: Other DNA sequences of this sample code for an identical CDR3. CDR3 in DNA: TGTGCCAGCAGCTTAGGACAGGGGGCAGGCAATGAGCAGTTCTTC. It encodes CASSLGQGAGNEQFF. This chain connects TRBV7-9 to TRBJ2-1; the match to TRBD1 covers 10 bases. The CDR3 contains 15 residues. Germline CDR1 is SEHNR and CDR2 is FQNEAQ (reference sequence). J lost 6 bases, V lost 1 base, and 3 bases had no gene match. Using reference TRBV7-9 and TRBJ2-1 for the parts outside the CDR3, the full variable domain is DTGVSQNPRHKITKRGQNVTFRCDPISEHNRLYWYRQTLGQGPEFLTYFQNEAQLEKSRLLSDRFSAERPKGSFSTLEIQRTEQGDSAMYLCASSLGQGAGNEQFFGPGTRLTVL.

This sequence joins TRBV2 and TRBJ2-4, with D possibly TRBD2 on 6 matching bases. This CDR3 is built from 17 residues. CDR1 and CDR2 from the germline V gene are SNHLY and FYNNEI. Between the trimmed V and J ends, which lost 6 bases and 0 bases, there was a span of 18 bases. The CDR3 region is CASSPFRGSVAKNIQYF. CDR3 nucleotide sequence: TGTGCCAGCAGCCCCTTTCGGGGGTCCGTAGCCAAAAACATTCAGTACTTC.

J is TRBJ2-3 and V is TRBV2; TRBD2 might be the D (6 bases). This CDR3 is built from 16 residues. Per germline, CDR1 SNHLY and CDR2 FYNNEI. V shed 3 bases and J shed 4 bases, with 17 bases lying between them. The CDR3 region has the DNA TGTGCCAGCAGTGAGGGGCGGGGCCCGGGGGCAGATACGCAGTATTTT. Amino acids: CASSEGRGPGADTQYF. Using reference TRBV2 and TRBJ2-3 for the parts outside the CDR3, the full variable domain is EPEVTQTPSHQVTQMGQEVILRCVPISNHLYFYWYRQILGQKVEFLVSFYNNEISEKSEIFDDQFSVERPDGSNFTLKIRSTKLEDSAMYFCASSEGRGPGADTQYFGPGTRLTVL.

V and J are TRBV30 and TRBJ1-2, with D unclear. Germline V lookup: CDR1 GTSNPN, CDR2 SVGIG (reference sequence). V gave up 2 bases and J gave up 4 bases, with 11 bases separating them. CDR3 size: 13 residues. The CDR3 region has the DNA TGTGCCTGGAGTACTGCTAGCCCCTATGGCTACACCTTC. It encodes CAWSTASPYGYTF.

This clone was counted between two and nine times. The rearrangement uses TRBV5-5 and TRBJ2-5, with TRBD1 as a possible D gene (5 bases). Trimming took 4 bases from V and 5 from J, leaving 18 bases between them. The germline V gene encodes CDR1 SGHKS and CDR2 YYEKEE (reference sequence). The CDR3 runs 15 residues. The CDR3 loop reads CASSITPSGMETQYF. The CDR3 bases are TGTGCCAGCAGCATCACCCCCTCAGGGATGGAGACCCAGTACTTC.

On this clone: Other DNA sequences in this specimen translate into the identical CDR3. V and J are TRBV19 and TRBJ2-7; D is undetermined. CDR1 LNHDA and CDR2 SQIVND come from the germline V gene (reference sequence). V lost 3 bases and J lost 1, with 7 bases in between. This CDR3 is built from 13 residues. CDR3 in amino acids: CASSIRLSYEQYF. The DNA of the CDR3 is TGTGCCAGTAGTATCCGTCTTTCCTACGAGCAGTACTTC.

The rearrangement joins TRBV6-6 to TRBJ2-1; D is uncertain. CDR1 is MNHNY, CDR2 SVGAGI, per germline (reference sequence). This CDR3 region has 13 residues. V gave up 5 bases and J gave up 7 bases, with 12 bases separating them. This chain's CDR3 is CASSAPPGNEQFF. CDR3 coding DNA: TGTGCCAGCAGTGCGCCCCCTGGGAATGAGCAGTTCTTC.

This clone was recorded at least ten times. The genes are TRBV6-1 and TRBJ1-2, with D unclear. The CDR3 is 13 amino acids. Germline-derived CDR1 and CDR2 are MNHNS and SASEGT. V shed 8 bases and J shed 3 bases, with 13 bases lying between them. CDR3 loop: CASGRVSDYGYTF. CDR3 nucleotide sequence: TGTGCCAGCGGTCGGGTTTCGGACTATGGCTACACCTTC.

This clone has only one observation. This chain links TRBV12-5 with TRBJ2-6; D is uncertain. The CDR3 length is 13 residues. CDR1 is LGHNT, CDR2 FRNRAP, per germline. Trimming removed 8 bases from V and 0 bases from J, with 5 bases in between. The CDR3 is CASLASGANVLTF. Here the CDR3 DNA reads TGTGCTAGTCTCGCCTCTGGGGCCAACGTCCTGACTTTC.

This clone was found a few times. The genes are TRBV2 and TRBJ2-5; 7 positions agree with TRBD2. Germline loops: CDR1 SNHLY, CDR2 FYNNEI. The trim removed 4 bases at V and 1 base at J, leaving 6 bases unmatched. The CDR3 spans 15 residues. CDR3 DNA sequence: TGTGCCAGCAGTGGTCAACTAGCGAGCCAAGAGACCCAGTACTTC. Translating it yields CASSGQLASQETQYF.

CDR3 loop: CASSGSSNQPQHF. Here the CDR3 DNA reads TGTGCCAGCTCGGGCTCGAGCAATCAGCCCCAGCATTTT. This chain joins TRBV18 and TRBJ1-5; D ambiguous. CDR3 length equals 13 residues. Looked up from germline, CDR1 is KGHSH and CDR2 is LQKENI. Trimming cost V 6 bases and J 1 base, with 7 bases left between them.